This T cell receptor beta chain was obtained from a study of T cell responses to AZD1222 COVID-19 vaccine. Concerning this clone itself: Its antigen is unidentified.

Germline CDR1 SGDLS, CDR2 YYNGEE. The V and J ends lost 4 bases and 2 bases respectively, with 15 bases between them. The CDR3 extends over 15 amino acids. The table came from immunoSEQ multiplex PCR; TCRdb's copy has only in-frame clones and leaves some out. The data show approximately 85,000 clones, with 86% seen just once and roughly 7.7% held by the top ten. Study-wide results and limits: Elevations in Spike-specific TCR breadth and depth followed administration of two AZD1222 doses. Unmutated variant regions are reportedly targeted by nearly half of spike-specific TCRs. The study identified only six AZD1222 recipients as seropositive at baseline. Sampled repertoires all dated from after the peak T cell response.

Sample: peripheral blood, taken on day 0 of AZD1222 vaccination. This chain joins TRBV9 and TRBJ1-1; D gene ambiguous. This sequence originates from an adult in good health. DNA of the CDR3: TGTGCCAGCAGCTTGGCCGGGGATTATAACACTGAAGCTTTCTTT. Translating gives CASSLAGDYNTEAFF.